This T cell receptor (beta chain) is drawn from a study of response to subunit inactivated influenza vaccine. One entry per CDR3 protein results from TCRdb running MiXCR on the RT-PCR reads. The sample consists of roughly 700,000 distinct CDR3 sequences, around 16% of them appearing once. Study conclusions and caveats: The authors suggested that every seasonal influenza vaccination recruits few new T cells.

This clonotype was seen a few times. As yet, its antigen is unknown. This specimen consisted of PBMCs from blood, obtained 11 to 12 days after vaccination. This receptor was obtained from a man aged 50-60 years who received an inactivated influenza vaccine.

CDR3: CASSLATWQGTGYTF. CDR3 nucleotides: TGTGCCAGCAGCTTAGCCACCTGGCAGGGGACTGGCTACACCTTC. This chain connects TRBV7-2 to TRBJ1-2, with D perhaps matching TRBD1 (6 bases). Looked up from germline, CDR1 is SGHTA and CDR2 is FQGNSA. V shed 0 bases and J shed 7 bases, with 15 bases lying between them. The CDR3 runs to 15 residues.